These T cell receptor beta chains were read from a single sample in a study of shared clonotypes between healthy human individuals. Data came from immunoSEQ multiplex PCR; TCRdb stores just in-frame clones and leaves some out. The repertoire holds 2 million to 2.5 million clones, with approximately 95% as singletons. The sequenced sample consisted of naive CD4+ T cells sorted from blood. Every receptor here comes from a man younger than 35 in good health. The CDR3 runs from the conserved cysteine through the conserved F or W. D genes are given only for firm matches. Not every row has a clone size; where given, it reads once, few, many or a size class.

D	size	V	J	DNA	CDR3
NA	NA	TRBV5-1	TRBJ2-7	TGCGCCAGCAGCCTGCCGGAAGGCTACGAGCAGTACTTC	CASSLPEGYEQYF
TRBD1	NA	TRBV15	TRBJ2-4	TGTGCCACCAGCAGGCCTGAGGACAGGGCCCCGGCCAAAAACATTCAGTACTTC	CATSRPEDRAPAKNIQYF
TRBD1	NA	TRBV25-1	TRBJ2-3	TGTGCCAGCAGTGAGGGACAGATCGCCACAGATACGCAGTATTTT	CASSEGQIATDTQYF
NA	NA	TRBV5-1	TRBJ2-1	TGCGCCAGCAGCTTAGGTAATAGCGGAATGGCCTACAATGAGCAGTTCTTC	CASSLGNSGMAYNEQFF
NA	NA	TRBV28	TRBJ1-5	TGTGCCAGCAGACTAGACCCGGTGGGCAATCAGCCCCAGCATTTT	CASRLDPVGNQPQHF
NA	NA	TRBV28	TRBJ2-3	TGTGCCAGCAGTTCCCCTGGGGATTCTAGCACAGATACGCAGTATTTT	CASSSPGDSSTDTQYF
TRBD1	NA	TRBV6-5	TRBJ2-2	TGTGCCAGCAGGACCGGGACAGGGGGCTCCGGGGAGCTGTTTTTT	CASRTGTGGSGELFF
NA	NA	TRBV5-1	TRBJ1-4	TGCGCCAGCAGCTTGGGAGGGACCGCAACTAATGAAAAACTGTTTTTT	CASSLGGTATNEKLFF
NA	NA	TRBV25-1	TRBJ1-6	TGTGCCAGCAGTGTACAGGGAATATGGGATTCACCCCTCCACTTT	CASSVQGIWDSPLHF
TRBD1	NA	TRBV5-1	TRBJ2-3	TGCGCCAGCAGCCGCCGGACAGGGGCAACGGGCACAGATACGCAGTATTTT	CASSRRTGATGTDTQYF
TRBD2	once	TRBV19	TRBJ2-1	TGTGCCAGTAGTCCAGGGACTAGCGGGGGAAATGAGCAGTTCTTC	CASSPGTSGGNEQFF
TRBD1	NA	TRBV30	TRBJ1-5	TGTGCCTGGAGTTTTGGGGACAGGGCGGATCAGCCCCAGCATTTT	CAWSFGDRADQPQHF
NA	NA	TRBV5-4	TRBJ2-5	TGTGCCAGCAGCACTGACAGGTTGCAGACCCAGTACTTC	CASSTDRLQTQYF
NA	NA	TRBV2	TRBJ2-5	TGTGCCAGCAGTGTTTGGGGACAAGAGACCCAGTACTTC	CASSVWGQETQYF
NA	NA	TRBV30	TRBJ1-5	TGTGCCTGGAGTGCAGGGGTTCCCACCTATAGCAATCAGCCCCAGCATTTT	CAWSAGVPTYSNQPQHF
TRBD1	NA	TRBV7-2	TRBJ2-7	TGTGCCAGCAGCTTAAGGGACAGGTCCTACGAGCAGTACTTC	CASSLRDRSYEQYF
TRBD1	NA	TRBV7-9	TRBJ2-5	TGTGCCAGCAGCTTAGCTCGGGACAGGGGTCGAGAGACCCAGTACTTC	CASSLARDRGRETQYF
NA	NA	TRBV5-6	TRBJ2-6	TGTGCCAGCAGCTTGGTCATACGGGTGTCTGGGGCCAACGTCCTGACTTTC	CASSLVIRVSGANVLTF
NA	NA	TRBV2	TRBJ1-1	TGTGCCAGCAGACAACAGGGATGGGGGACTGAAGCTTTCTTT	CASRQQGWGTEAFF
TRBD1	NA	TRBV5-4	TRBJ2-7	TGTGCCAGCAGCTTGGCGGATTTGAGGGGGCTAATCGTCTACGAGCAGTACTTC	CASSLADLRGLIVYEQYF
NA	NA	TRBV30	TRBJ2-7	TGTGCCTGGAGTGTAGGAGGGTACGAGCAGTACTTC	CAWSVGGYEQYF
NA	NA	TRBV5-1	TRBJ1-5	TGCGCCAGCAGCTTGCTGGGAGTAGACGGTAGCAATCAGCCCCAGCATTTT	CASSLLGVDGSNQPQHF
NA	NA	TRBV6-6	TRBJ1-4	TGTGCCACCGATGTTTGGGGTGGAAAACTGTTTTTT	CATDVWGGKLFF
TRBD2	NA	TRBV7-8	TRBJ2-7	TGTGCCAGCAGCTTATCTACTAGCGGGGGGGGCCACGAGCAGTACTTC	CASSLSTSGGGHEQYF
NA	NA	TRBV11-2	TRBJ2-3	TGTGCCAGCAGCATCCCCGCAACGCGGGGGCGAGGGTCAGATACGCAGTATTTT	CASSIPATRGRGSDTQYF